These 10 T cell receptor beta chains share one sample of origin, sequenced in a study of T cell responses to AZD1222 COVID-19 vaccine. TCRdb keeps only in-frame clones here, not all; method: immunoSEQ multiplex PCR. The sample consists of some 130,000 clones, over 85% of them appearing once. The sample in question was peripheral blood, obtained 28 days after the second AZD1222 dose. The source of these receptors is an adult who received the AZD1222 COVID-19 vaccine.

This rearrangement joins TRBV7-8 to TRBJ2-2; TRBD1 might be the D (6 bases). From germline, CDR1 is SGHVS and CDR2 FQNEAQ. The V end was cut by 3 bases, the J end by 4 bases, with 15 bases between. The CDR3 has 16 amino acids. CDR3 nucleotides: TGTGCCAGCAGCTTTCGAGACAGGCCTTTCACCGGGGAGCTGTTTTTT. Protein product: CASSFRDRPFTGELFF.

V and J are TRBV7-6 and TRBJ2-1; no reliable D call. V was cut by 1 base and J by 4 bases, with 11 bases left in between. Germline assignment: CDR1 SGHVS and CDR2 FNYEAQ. The CDR3 contains 15 residues. CDR3: CASSLELASYNEQFF. Here the CDR3 DNA reads TGTGCCAGCAGCTTAGAGCTCGCTAGTTACAATGAGCAGTTCTTC.

The rearrangement joins TRBV2 to TRBJ2-3, with 8 bases that match TRBD2. Germline V gene sequence: CDR1 SNHLY, CDR2 FYNNEI. The J segment lost 1 base and the V segment lost 5 bases, leaving 5 bases of the junction unmatched. The CDR3 has 15 residues. The CDR3 DNA follows: TGTGCCAGCAGTCGGGAGGGGGGCGGCACAGATACGCAGTATTTT. Protein: CASSREGGGTDTQYF. The whole variable domain, remainder taken from reference TRBV2 and TRBJ2-3, is EPEVTQTPSHQVTQMGQEVILRCVPISNHLYFYWYRQILGQKVEFLVSFYNNEISEKSEIFDDQFSVERPDGSNFTLKIRSTKLEDSAMYFCASSREGGGTDTQYFGPGTRLTVL.

V usage is TRBV5-1 and J usage is TRBJ1-3, with D unresolved. Germline V gene lookup returns CDR1 SGHRS and CDR2 YFSETQ. V was cut by 0 bases and J by 8 bases, with 6 bases left in between. CDR3 length equals 12 residues. The CDR3 reads CASSLGQDTIYF. CDR3 in DNA: TGCGCCAGCAGCTTGGGCCAGGACACCATATATTTT.

The J gene is TRBJ1-2, the V gene TRBV9; D gene unclear. V lost 5 bases and J lost 2, with 10 bases in between. The CDR3 sequence is 13 residues long. Germline-derived CDR1 and CDR2 are SGDLS and YYNGEE. The CDR3 here is CASRSRRNYGYTF. CDR3 nucleotides: TGTGCCAGCAGGAGTCGGCGGAACTATGGCTACACCTTC. The whole variable domain, filled in from reference TRBV9 and TRBJ1-2, reads DSGVTQTPKHLITATGQRVTLRCSPRSGDLSVYWYQQSLDQGLQFLIQYYNGEERAKGNILERFSAQQFPDLHSELNLSSLELGDSALYFCASRSRRNYGYTFGSGTRLTVV.

The rearrangement links TRBV19 to TRBJ1-2; D unresolved. Germline CDR1 and CDR2: LNHDA and SQIVND (reference sequence). This CDR3 has 17 residues. With 6 bases removed from V and 0 bases from J, the gap between germline ends came to 20 bases. This CDR3 reads CASRQPWGGLANYGYTF. CDR3 DNA: TGTGCCAGTAGGCAACCATGGGGAGGTTTAGCTAACTATGGCTACACCTTC.

V gene TRBV30 combines with J gene TRBJ1-4, with D perhaps matching TRBD1 (5 bases). Germline V gene lookup returns CDR1 GTSNPN and CDR2 SVGIG (reference sequence). The V and J ends lost 4 bases and 3 bases respectively, with 15 bases between them. The CDR3 consists of 15 residues. The CDR3 here is CAWIAWDGPNEKLFF. The CDR3 coding sequence is TGTGCCTGGATAGCGTGGGACGGCCCTAATGAAAAACTGTTTTTT.

The genes are TRBV2 and TRBJ1-3; D gene uncertain. This CDR3 region has 13 residues. Germline V gives CDR1 SNHLY, CDR2 FYNNEI. The V end was cut by 8 bases, the J end by 2 bases, with 10 bases between. The CDR3 sequence: CASGLVPGNTIYF. The CDR3 DNA sequence: TGTGCCAGCGGGTTGGTACCTGGAAACACCATATATTTT.

The chain links TRBV19 to TRBJ1-2; 9 bases are a match to TRBD1. Germline V gives CDR1 LNHDA, CDR2 SQIVND (reference sequence). CDR3 length: 13 amino acids. Trimming at V came to 8 bases and at J to 3 bases, leaving 4 bases not matched to a gene. The CDR3 sequence is CASVTGGDYGYTF. CDR3 nucleotides: TGTGCCAGTGTTACAGGGGGCGACTATGGCTACACCTTC.

The V gene is TRBV7-9, the J gene TRBJ2-1; 8 bases are shared with TRBD1. Germline V CDR1 and CDR2: SEHNR, FQNEAQ (reference sequence). J gave up 7 bases and V 5 bases, and 10 bases lay outside the gene matches. CDR3 length: 15 residues. CDR3 region: CASSPWPGGTNEQFF. DNA of the CDR3: TGTGCCAGCAGCCCCTGGCCAGGGGGCACGAATGAGCAGTTCTTC.